Shown below are 30 T cell receptor beta chains from a single sample sequenced in a study of cytomegalovirus exposure and HLA in healthy donors. Primers for the PCR totalled 60 Vbeta and 13 Jbeta. The table came from immunoSEQ multiplex PCR; TCRdb's copy has only in-frame clones and leaves some out. The sample records under 130,000 clones, just over 75% being singletons. Material for sequencing was PBMCs. These receptors were collected from a man in his forties in good health and CMV-seropositive.

The chain employs TRBV30 and TRBJ1-3; TRBD1 matches 8 bases. Germline CDR1 GTSNPN, CDR2 SVGIG (reference sequence). The V segment lost 8 bases and the J segment 0 bases; nucleotides outside the gene matches: 6. The length of the CDR3 is 14 residues. The CDR3, as DNA: TGTGCCACCAGGGGGCAGAGCTCTGGAAACACCATATATTTT. This gives the protein CATRGQSSGNTIYF.

The sample holds one count of this clone. The genes are TRBV30 and TRBJ2-7, with D unresolved. V shed 1 base and J shed 9 bases, with 10 bases lying between them. Germline V CDR1 and CDR2: GTSNPN, SVGIG (reference sequence). The CDR3 is 11 amino acids. CDR3 amino acids: CAWSDRFAQYF. The DNA for the CDR3 is TGTGCCTGGAGTGATCGGTTCGCGCAGTACTTC.

V gene TRBV30 combines with J gene TRBJ2-1, with D perhaps matching TRBD2 (6 bases). CDR1 GTSNPN and CDR2 SVGIG come from the germline V gene (reference sequence). The length of the CDR3 is 15 residues. V lost 0 bases to trimming and J lost 2 bases, with 11 bases between them. CDR3: CAWSVGGRTYNEQFF. CDR3 in DNA: TGTGCCTGGAGTGTAGGAGGGAGAACCTACAATGAGCAGTTCTTC.

About this clone itself: The identical CDR3 is also encoded by other nucleotide sequences in the sample. The chain uses TRBV5-1 and TRBJ2-7; TRBD1 matches at 10 bases. The CDR3 is 14 residues long. V trimming: 4 bases; J trimming: 1 base; junction bases outside the gene matches: 2. Germline CDR1 reads SGHRS; CDR2 reads YFSETQ. The CDR3 region is CASSVGQGSYEQYF. CDR3 coding DNA: TGCGCCAGCAGCGTGGGACAGGGGTCCTACGAGCAGTACTTC.

The chain recombines TRBV27 with TRBJ1-5; maybe TRBD1 (5 bases). In germline, CDR1 is MNHEY, CDR2 SMNVEV (reference sequence). Trimming shortened V by 6 bases and J by 6 bases, and 18 bases separated the two germline ends. This CDR3 region has 15 residues. The CDR3 sequence is CASRGWGGDPQPQHF. As DNA, the CDR3 is TGTGCCAGCAGGGGGTGGGGAGGGGATCCTCAGCCCCAGCATTTT.

V usage is TRBV6-5 and J usage is TRBJ2-1; 11 bases are a match to TRBD2. CDR1 MNHEY and CDR2 SVGAGI come from the germline V gene. The length of the CDR3 is 14 residues. J lost 7 bases, V lost 6 bases, and 5 bases had no gene match. This chain's CDR3 is CASRVAGGPNEQFF. Here the CDR3 DNA reads TGTGCCAGCAGAGTAGCGGGAGGGCCAAATGAGCAGTTCTTC.

In its sample, this clone was seen once. The chain uses TRBV28 and TRBJ2-1; D is ambiguous. Deletions cut 6 bases from V and 7 bases from J, with 13 bases between. The germline V gene encodes CDR1 MDHEN and CDR2 SYDVKM. The CDR3 length is 13 residues. The CDR3 DNA follows: TGTGCCAGCAGCAAGCCCCCCTTGAATGAGCAGTTCTTC. It specifies CASSKPPLNEQFF.

The V gene is TRBV6-1, the J gene TRBJ1-5; a possible D gene is TRBD1 (5 bases). The CDR3 is 14 amino acids. The V gene lost 5 bases and the J gene lost 3 bases, with 11 bases spanning the gap. Germline values: CDR1 MNHNS, CDR2 SASEGT. The CDR3 nucleotides read TGTGCCAGCAGTTTAGACAGCTTCAATCAGCCCCAGCATTTT. Protein sequence: CASSLDSFNQPQHF.

A word on this clone: The junction differs from germline at one of its ends, possibly a read error. The chain employs TRBV7-7 and TRBJ2-1; TRBD2 agrees at 10 bases. The CDR3 is made up of 16 amino acids. The germline V gene encodes CDR1 SSHAT and CDR2 FNYEAQ (reference sequence). The CDR3 DNA sequence: TGTGCTAGCAGCTTAGGCCTAGCGGGAGCGCTGGATGAGCAGTTCTTC. It is translated as CASSLGLAGALDEQFF.

This clone turned up a few times. V is TRBV9 and J is TRBJ1-2; no reliable D call. The ends were cut back, 3 bases at V and 4 bases at J, with 7 bases in the middle. CDR3 size: 12 residues. Germline CDR1 is SGDLS and CDR2 is YYNGEE. The CDR3 region is CASSARFYGYTF. The CDR3 region has the DNA TGTGCCAGCAGCGCCAGATTCTATGGCTACACCTTC.

This clone turned up a few times. This chain connects TRBV19 to TRBJ1-2; D gene unclear. Germline V gives CDR1 LNHDA, CDR2 SQIVND (reference sequence). The germline V and J ends were trimmed by 6 bases and 7 bases, with 9 bases remaining between them. The CDR3 has 11 amino acids. The CDR3 DNA follows: TGTGCCAGTAGGGAGGAGGCTGGCTACACCTTC. Translating it yields CASREEAGYTF.

The chain employs TRBV27 and TRBJ2-1; TRBD1 matches 8 bases. CDR3 length: 17 amino acids. Germline V gene lookup returns CDR1 MNHEY and CDR2 SMNVEV (reference sequence). V was pared by 5 bases and J by 1 base, with 10 bases of the junction left unmatched. CDR3 sequence: CASSRRDTGGSYNEQFF. The CDR3 DNA sequence: TGTGCCAGCAGTCGAAGGGATACAGGGGGTTCCTACAATGAGCAGTTCTTC.

The chain carries TRBV7-3 and TRBJ2-3; the match to TRBD1 covers 8 bases. V lost 3 bases and J lost 5; bases outside the gene matches: 4. The germline gives CDR1 SGHTA, CDR2 FQGTGA. This CDR3 comprises 14 residues. The CDR3 DNA reads as TGTGCCAGCAGCTTTCAGGGGGCTAGAGATACGCAGTATTTT. Translating gives CASSFQGARDTQYF.

The gene calls are TRBV19 and TRBJ2-2; D is possibly TRBD1 (5 bases). Trimming left V 3 bases short and J 4 bases short, with 9 bases between. CDR3 size: 14 residues. The germline V gene encodes CDR1 LNHDA and CDR2 SQIVND (reference sequence). The CDR3 reads CASSMTATTGELFF. The DNA for the CDR3 is TGTGCCAGTAGTATGACAGCAACCACCGGGGAGCTGTTTTTT.

The chain couples TRBV7-3 to TRBJ2-2, with D unresolved. Between the trimmed V and J ends, which lost 5 bases and 6 bases, there was a span of 16 bases. The CDR3 is 15 amino acids. CDR1 is SGHTA, CDR2 FQGTGA, per germline. The CDR3 loop is CASSAPRPGSGELFF. CDR3 sequence (DNA): TGTGCCAGCAGCGCTCCAAGACCCGGGTCCGGGGAGCTGTTTTTT.

This chain uses TRBV28 with TRBJ1-1; possibly TRBD1 for D (6 bases). Trimming shortened V by 5 bases and J by 5 bases, and 21 bases separated the two germline ends. The CDR3 length is 16 residues. The germline CDR1 and CDR2 sequences are MDHEN and SYDVKM. CDR3 loop: CASSGAGLGAQTEAFF. CDR3 bases: TGTGCCAGCAGTGGGGCAGGGTTGGGGGCGCAGACTGAAGCTTTCTTT.

The genes are TRBV2 and TRBJ2-3; 7 positions match TRBD2. This CDR3 contains 16 residues. V shed 1 base and J 4 bases; nucleotides not matched to a gene: 8. Germline loops: CDR1 SNHLY, CDR2 FYNNEI. In DNA, the CDR3 is TGTGCCAGCAGTGAAGGAGGGACTGGGGGGGCAGATACGCAGTATTTT. The encoded protein is CASSEGGTGGADTQYF.

The rearrangement links TRBV28 to TRBJ2-3, with 12 positions matching TRBD2. V dropped 5 bases and J dropped 4; count of bases not matched to a gene: 10. The CDR3 loop spans 17 amino acids. Germline V gene data show CDR1 as MDHEN and CDR2 as SYDVKM. The CDR3 region has the DNA TGTGCCAGCAGTCCACCCCAACTAGCGGGGGGACCAGATACGCAGTATTTT. It translates to CASSPPQLAGGPDTQYF.

This clone was seen a single time. The chain joins TRBV7-2 to TRBJ1-4; 9 bases agree with TRBD1. CDR1 and CDR2 (germline): SGHTA, FQGNSA. The CDR3 runs 16 residues. With V trimmed by 5 bases and J by 6 bases, 10 bases remained unmatched. The CDR3 nucleotides are TGTGCCAGCAGCCCAAGGACAGGGGTTGGGGATGAAAAACTGTTTTTT. Amino acid sequence: CASSPRTGVGDEKLFF.

The genes are TRBV11-2 and TRBJ2-3; TRBD2 is a possible D gene (6 bases). V was clipped by 1 base and J by 7 bases, with 9 bases between them. Germline CDR1 and CDR2: SGHAT and FQNNGV. The CDR3 spans 13 residues. The DNA of the CDR3 is TGTGCCAGCAGCTTAGCACTAGCTAATACGCAGTATTTT. Its protein product is CASSLALANTQYF.

The chain links TRBV2 to TRBJ2-2; a weak D match, TRBD2 (5 bases). From germline, CDR1 is SNHLY and CDR2 FYNNEI. V was pared by 3 bases and J by 0 bases, with 14 bases between. The CDR3 sequence is 17 residues long. The CDR3, as DNA: TGTGCCAGCAGTGAGGACTTCTGGGATTCGAACACCGGGGAGCTGTTTTTT. It translates to CASSEDFWDSNTGELFF.

DNA of the CDR3: TGTGCTAGTGCCCTGGGTTCAGGGGCGTATTACGAGCAGTACTTC. The encoded protein is CASALGSGAYYEQYF. V gene TRBV12-5 combines with J gene TRBJ2-7, with a possible D match to TRBD1 (6 bases). The length of the CDR3 is 15 residues. CDR1 and CDR2 from the germline V gene are LGHNT and FRNRAP. Trimming stripped 7 bases from V and 4 bases from J, with 20 bases between.

This clone has just a few counts. The V and J genes are TRBV27 and TRBJ1-5; 10 positions match TRBD1. From germline, CDR1 is MNHEY and CDR2 SMNVEV (reference sequence). The CDR3 consists of 15 residues. J gave up 2 bases and V 2 bases, and 0 bases lay outside the gene matches. The CDR3 reads CASSLGTGGNQPQHF. The DNA of the CDR3 is TGTGCCAGCAGTTTAGGGACAGGGGGCAATCAGCCCCAGCATTTT.

CDR3 sequence: CASSLSQGLSYEQYF. The CDR3 nucleotides read TGCGCCAGCAGCCTCTCTCAGGGCCTCTCCTACGAGCAGTACTTC. The J gene is TRBJ2-7, the V gene TRBV4-1; D is possibly TRBD1 (5 bases). Trimming stripped 4 bases from V and 0 bases from J, with 13 bases between. CDR3 length: 15 residues. Germline CDR1 and CDR2: MGHRA and YSYEKL.

The rearrangement links TRBV7-8 to TRBJ2-7; 11 bases line up with TRBD2. Germline CDR1 is SGHVS and CDR2 is FQNEAQ. This CDR3 has 15 residues. J was trimmed by 2 bases and V by 5 bases; bases with no gene match: 5. CDR3 coding DNA: TGTGCCAGCAGCGCTCTACTAGCGGGGGCCTACGAGCAGTACTTC. It codes for CASSALLAGAYEQYF.

This clone was detected a few times. The V gene is TRBV18, the J gene TRBJ2-7; 8 nucleotides align to TRBD2. The CDR3 has 15 amino acids. Per germline, CDR1 KGHSH and CDR2 LQKENI. The junction had 3 bases not matched to a gene; V was cut back by 2 bases and J by 0 bases. In nucleotides, the CDR3 is TGTGCCAGCTCACCAGCGGGGGGTTCCTCCTACGAGCAGTACTTC. It specifies CASSPAGGSSYEQYF.

The CDR3, as DNA: TGTGCCATTGGGACTAGCGGGACAGATACGCAGTATTTT. It translates to CAIGTSGTDTQYF. The chain couples TRBV7-9 to TRBJ2-3, with 12 bases lining up with TRBD2. This CDR3 comprises 13 residues. Looked up from germline, CDR1 is SEHNR and CDR2 is FQNEAQ (reference sequence). V was pared by 10 bases and J by 3 bases, with 2 bases of the junction left unmatched.

V gene TRBV7-9 combines with J gene TRBJ1-5; a possible D gene is TRBD1 (6 bases). V was pared by 0 bases and J by 7 bases, with 16 bases between. The CDR3 extends over 16 amino acids. Germline V gene lookup returns CDR1 SEHNR and CDR2 FQNEAQ (reference sequence). CDR3 DNA sequence: TGTGCCAGCAGCTTAGCGGGCAGGGGAAATGCACAGCCCCAGCATTTT. Amino acids: CASSLAGRGNAQPQHF.

This chain connects TRBV30 to TRBJ1-2; possible D gene TRBD1, 5 bases. Germline assignment: CDR1 GTSNPN and CDR2 SVGIG (reference sequence). V lost 3 bases, J lost 8 bases, and 16 bases lay in between. The CDR3 has 13 amino acids. The CDR3 region has the DNA TGTGCCTGGAGCCCACGGAGGGGCCGCGGCTACACCTTC. This encodes CAWSPRRGRGYTF.

The table lists this clone with a few counts. The chain links TRBV28 to TRBJ2-1; TRBD2 aligns across 10 bases. The V gene end was trimmed by 4 bases and the J gene end by 8 bases; junction bases not matched to a gene: 8. This CDR3 region has 15 residues. CDR1 is MDHEN, CDR2 SYDVKM, per germline. CDR3 nucleotides: TGTGCCAGCAGTTCCCCTAGCGGGAGATGGGATGAGCAGTTCTTC. Encoded protein: CASSSPSGRWDEQFF.